This record concerns one T cell receptor beta chain sequence. Antigen: not known. This record belongs to a study of cytomegalovirus exposure and HLA in healthy donors. Study-level background: The roughly 670 first-cohort repertoires and the 95 to 150 validation repertoires shared the same platform, a later analysis reported.

The method was immunoSEQ multiplex PCR; TCRdb's version includes in-frame clones alone and lacks a portion of them. The repertoire consists of roughly 220,000 clones, with approximately 83% occurring once and the leading ten covering around an eighth. Study observations and caveats: The study listed approximately 160 cytomegalovirus-associated TCR beta chains.

CDR3 length equals 15 residues. Looked up from germline, CDR1 is SGHDN and CDR2 is FVKESK. V shed 3 bases and J 4 bases; nucleotides not matched to a gene: 4. The V and J genes are TRBV14 and TRBJ2-5; 11 nucleotides match TRBD2. This TCR was sampled from a woman in her 30s in good health and CMV-seropositive. What was sequenced was PBMCs. CDR3 DNA: TGTGCCAGCAGCCACCTAGCGGGAGGTGGAGAGACCCAGTACTTC. This sequence encodes CASSHLAGGGETQYF.